These 17 T cell receptor beta chains came from one sample sequenced in a study of shared clonotypes between healthy human individuals. Method: immunoSEQ multiplex PCR; TCRdb's copy keeps in-frame clones and lacks some. Of over 2 million clones in the sample, about 95% were seen once. CD45RO-negative cells were positively selected for CCR7, leaving out terminally differentiated effector memory CD45RA+ cells. The specimen was naive CD8+ T cells sorted from blood. The source is a man aged 18 to 35 in good health.

The chain is built from TRBV5-1 and TRBJ2-1, with D perhaps TRBD2 (5 bases). The CDR3 has 12 residues. The V end was cut by 1 base, the J end by 9 bases, with 8 bases between. The germline V gene has CDR1 SGHRS and CDR2 YFSETQ. The CDR3 DNA sequence: TGCGCCAGCAGCTTGAGAGGAGGTGAGCAGTTCTTC. Translating it yields CASSLRGGEQFF.

The rearrangement joins TRBV10-1 to TRBJ2-2, with D uncertain. V shed 3 bases and J shed 2 bases, with 10 bases lying between them. There are 15 residues in the CDR3. From germline, CDR1 is WNHNN and CDR2 SYGVQD (reference sequence). The CDR3 DNA sequence: TGCGCCAGCAGTGACGCTACGGATAACACCGGGGAGCTGTTTTTT. Its translation is CASSDATDNTGELFF.

This clone showed up just once. The J gene is TRBJ2-7, the V gene TRBV6-5; TRBD1 matches 12 bases. The CDR3 extends over 15 amino acids. CDR1 MNHEY and CDR2 SVGAGI come from the germline V gene. Losses at the gene ends were 5 bases for V and 5 bases for J; bases not matched to a gene: 7. The CDR3 DNA is TGTGCCAGCAGTCCGTCCGGGACAGGGGGCGACGAGCAGTACTTC. Translation: CASSPSGTGGDEQYF.

CDR3 sequence reads: CASSADRGSGNTIYF. As DNA, the CDR3 is TGTGCCAGCAGTGCCGACAGGGGGTCTGGAAACACCATATATTTT. The V and J genes are TRBV6-1 and TRBJ1-3; 9 bases match TRBD1. CDR1 is MNHNS and CDR2 is SASEGT in the germline V gene. V dropped 4 bases and J dropped 1; count of bases not matched to a gene: 2. The CDR3 length is 15 residues.

The chain uses TRBV19 and TRBJ1-5, with unresolved D. The germline gives CDR1 LNHDA, CDR2 SQIVND (reference sequence). Trimming left V 5 bases short and J 0 bases short, with 11 bases between. This CDR3 is built from 15 residues. As DNA, the CDR3 is TGTGCCAGTAGTTGGGCAGGAAATAGCAATCAGCCCCAGCATTTT. The encoded protein is CASSWAGNSNQPQHF.

The chain couples TRBV4-3 to TRBJ2-6; D is ambiguous. The CDR3 loop spans 17 amino acids. CDR1 and CDR2 (germline): LGHNA, YSLEER. V was clipped by 3 bases and J by 1 base, with 13 bases between them. CDR3 bases: TGCGCCAGCAGCCACGCCGACAATCTTTCTGGGGCCAACGTCCTGACTTTC. Its translation: CASSHADNLSGANVLTF.

About this clone: Additional DNA sequences in this sample encode the identical CDR3. V gene TRBV7-2 combines with J gene TRBJ2-7, with D hard to call. The CDR3 length is 13 residues. CDR1 and CDR2 from the germline V gene are SGHTA and FQGNSA. With 2 bases removed from V and 1 base from J, the gap between germline ends came to 6 bases. The CDR3 DNA reads as TGTGCCAGCAGCTTACAAGATTCCTACGAGCAGTACTTC. Encoded protein: CASSLQDSYEQYF.

The chain has TRBV5-1 and TRBJ1-2; D not resolved. CDR1 and CDR2 (germline): SGHRS, YFSETQ. V shed 0 bases and J shed 0 bases, with 9 bases lying between them. CDR3 length: 15 residues. The CDR3 DNA sequence: TGCGCCAGCAGCTTGGATAAGGCCTCTAACTATGGCTACACCTTC. Protein: CASSLDKASNYGYTF.

V usage is TRBV4-1 and J usage is TRBJ1-6; TRBD1 matches 7 bases. Germline V gene sequence: CDR1 MGHRA, CDR2 YSYEKL. There are 16 residues in the CDR3. The V gene end was trimmed by 1 base and the J gene end by 0 bases; junction bases not matched to a gene: 0. The CDR3, as DNA: TGCGCCAGCAGCCAAGGGGACAGCTCCTATAATTCACCCCTCCACTTT. Protein product: CASSQGDSSYNSPLHF.

The chain has TRBV9 and TRBJ2-4, with D perhaps assigned TRBD1 or TRBD2 (6 bases each). Trimming cost V 0 bases and J 1 base, with 8 bases left between them. The CDR3 runs to 15 residues. Germline values: CDR1 SGDLS, CDR2 YYNGEE. CDR3 sequence reads: CASSVAGAAKNIQYF. Here the CDR3 DNA reads TGTGCCAGCAGCGTAGCGGGGGCGGCCAAAAACATTCAGTACTTC.

The V call is TRBV7-2, the J call TRBJ2-7, with 10 bases lining up with TRBD1. The CDR3 loop spans 16 amino acids. Germline V gene data show CDR1 as SGHTA and CDR2 as FQGNSA. V dropped 5 bases and J dropped 4; count of bases not matched to a gene: 11. CDR3 sequence: CASSRPATGGDYEQYF. The CDR3, as DNA: TGTGCCAGCAGCCGCCCCGCGACAGGGGGCGATTACGAGCAGTACTTC.

The V gene is TRBV10-2, the J gene TRBJ1-1, with a weak D call TRBD1 (5 bases). The germline CDR1 and CDR2 sequences are WSHSY and SAAADI. The CDR3 runs 12 residues. Between the trimmed V and J ends, which lost 6 bases and 5 bases, there was a span of 10 bases. In DNA form, the CDR3 reads TGCGCCAGCAGGTACAGGAGTACTGAAGCTTTCTTT. Protein: CASRYRSTEAFF.

V usage is TRBV6-6 and J usage is TRBJ1-1; TRBD1 agrees at 9 bases. J was trimmed by 4 bases and V by 2 bases; bases with no gene match: 5. Germline loops: CDR1 MNHNY, CDR2 SVGAGI (reference sequence). The CDR3 is 15 amino acids. DNA for the CDR3: TGTGCCAGCAGTTACACAGGGGGCATAGGCACTGAAGCTTTCTTT. This gives the protein CASSYTGGIGTEAFF.

This clone has only one observation. The same CDR3 can be traced to other DNA sequences in this sample. V is TRBV6-1 and J is TRBJ2-7, with a possible D match to TRBD2 (6 bases). CDR1 is MNHNS, CDR2 SASEGT, per germline. The CDR3 has 14 amino acids. Trimming removed 1 base at V and 4 bases at J, with 11 bases between. The CDR3 DNA follows: TGTGCCAGCAGTGAAGGCGGGGCCCCATACGAGCAGTACTTC. It is translated as CASSEGGAPYEQYF.

The chain links TRBV18 to TRBJ2-2, with 8 bases aligning to TRBD2. The V gene's germline CDR1 is KGHSH and CDR2 LQKENI. CDR3 length equals 17 residues. The V segment lost 3 bases and the J segment 4 bases; nucleotides outside the gene matches: 10. The CDR3 reads CASSPQPGGGPTGELFF. CDR3 nucleotide sequence: TGTGCCAGCTCACCGCAGCCAGGCGGGGGGCCCACCGGGGAGCTGTTTTTT.

This clone was detected only once. The chain joins TRBV25-1 to TRBJ2-7, with TRBD1 identical over 9 bases. Trimming removed 6 bases from V and 7 bases from J; junction bases left unmatched: 10. Germline V gene sequence: CDR1 MGHDK, CDR2 SYGVNS. The CDR3 loop spans 14 amino acids. CDR3 protein: CASSPGQGWGEQYF. CDR3 sequence (DNA): TGTGCCAGCAGCCCAGGACAGGGGTGGGGGGAGCAGTACTTC.

The CDR3 protein is CASSDRDRGYTEAFF. CDR3 coding DNA: TGTGCCAGCAGCGACAGGGACAGGGGTTACACTGAAGCTTTCTTT. This chain uses TRBV28 with TRBJ1-1, with 10 bases lining up with TRBD1. Trimming cost V 6 bases and J 3 bases; bases outside gene matches: 7. Germline V gene data show CDR1 as MDHEN and CDR2 as SYDVKM. The CDR3 runs to 15 residues.